The 28 T cell receptor beta chains below come from one sample, sequenced in a study of Tregs in tolerant kidney transplant recipients (dated by TCRdb to the late 2010s). The library was produced with the immunoSEQ multiplex PCR assay. TCRdb carries this immuneACCESS record with in-frame sequences only. Its versions omit some clonotypes, under half of them owing to an unresolved V gene in the studies checked, with the rest unexplained. This sample is represented by about 240,000 clones; about 80% of them were singletons. 0.55% to 0.65% of the sample comes from the top ten. The sequencing sample was made of CD4+ T cells from blood. The receptors stem from a human donor in good health.

J is TRBJ2-7 and V is TRBV11-3, with D tentatively TRBD1 (5 bases). The CDR3 is 12 residues long. Trimming removed 8 bases from V and 2 bases from J, with 10 bases in between. In germline, CDR1 is SGHNT, CDR2 YENEEA. The DNA for the CDR3 is TGTGCCAGCGGCGACAGCACCTACGAGCAGTACTTC. The encoded protein is CASGDSTYEQYF.

This clone has only a few counts. The V and J genes are TRBV18 and TRBJ2-1; D gene unclear. The V end lost 0 bases, the J end lost 7 bases, and 7 bases lay between the germline ends. CDR3 size: 13 residues. Germline assignment: CDR1 KGHSH and CDR2 LQKENI. In DNA, the CDR3 is TGTGCCAGCTCACCACCCCAGATAAATGAGCAGTTCTTC. This translates into CASSPPQINEQFF. Using reference TRBV18 and TRBJ2-1 for the parts outside the CDR3, the full variable domain is NAGVMQNPRHLVRRRGQEARLRCSPMKGHSHVYWYRQLPEEGLKFMVYLQKENIIDESGMPKERFSAEFPKEGPSILRIQQVVRGDSAAYFCASSPPQINEQFFGPGTRLTVL.

This clone has only one observation. V gene TRBV19 combines with J gene TRBJ2-7; 8 bases align to TRBD2. The CDR3 covers 14 residues. Trimming at V came to 4 bases and at J to 2 bases, leaving 4 bases not matched to a gene. Per germline, CDR1 LNHDA and CDR2 SQIVND (reference sequence). The CDR3 coding sequence is TGTGCCAGTAGTACTGTAGCGGGGCCCTACGAGCAGTACTTC. This translates into CASSTVAGPYEQYF.

Only a few counts were recorded for this clone. This chain links TRBV18 with TRBJ1-1; 9 nucleotides agree with TRBD1. With 5 bases clipped from V and 10 bases from J, the junction kept 5 bases outside the gene matches. The germline V gene has CDR1 KGHSH and CDR2 LQKENI. The length of the CDR3 is 12 residues. This CDR3 is CASSTGGGGAFF. CDR3 coding DNA: TGTGCCAGCTCAACAGGGGGCGGCGGAGCTTTCTTT.

The sample holds one count of this clone. The chain couples TRBV7-9 to TRBJ2-4; D may be TRBD2 (5 bases). Germline V gene data show CDR1 as SEHNR and CDR2 as FQNEAQ (reference sequence). The V end lost 2 bases, the J end lost 7 bases, and 12 bases lay between the germline ends. The CDR3 contains 14 residues. CDR3 coding DNA: TGTGCCAGCAGCTTATCGAGGGATTGGAACATTCAGTACTTC. It is translated as CASSLSRDWNIQYF.

The V gene is TRBV5-1, the J gene TRBJ2-4, with D tentatively TRBD1 (7 bases). V gave up 4 bases and J gave up 12 bases, with 23 bases separating them. Per germline, CDR1 SGHRS and CDR2 YFSETQ. The CDR3 has 15 amino acids. As DNA, the CDR3 is TGCGCCAGCAGCATACGAGGAGGGGGCCTGGATCATCAGTACTTC. Translated, it gives CASSIRGGGLDHQYF.

In this sample, this clone turned up once. At one boundary the junction diverges from the germline segment, which might be a read error. This CDR3 is CASSDSFFRTSGKTNF. The CDR3 DNA follows: TGTGCCAGCAGTGACTCGTTCTTCAGGACTAGCGGTAAAACCAACTTC. The genes are TRBV6-4 and TRBJ2-7; 10 positions agree with TRBD2. Germline V lookup: CDR1 MRHNA, CDR2 SNTAGT. The CDR3 covers 16 residues.

The rearrangement links TRBV4-1 to TRBJ1-2; 7 nucleotides match TRBD1. The J segment lost 6 bases and the V segment lost 1 base, leaving 8 bases of the junction unmatched. The CDR3 extends over 15 amino acids. The germline gives CDR1 MGHRA, CDR2 YSYEKL. The CDR3 reads CASSQGRQGVNGYTF. The CDR3 bases are TGCGCCAGCAGCCAAGGCCGACAGGGAGTAAATGGCTACACCTTC.

The J gene is TRBJ1-1, the V gene TRBV11-2; the D is unclear. Trimming removed 1 base at V and 1 base at J, with 4 bases between. Germline V gene data show CDR1 as SGHAT and CDR2 as FQNNGV. The CDR3 runs 13 residues. DNA of the CDR3: TGTGCCAGCAGCTTAGCTGGGAACACTGAAGCTTTCTTT. Encoded protein: CASSLAGNTEAFF.

The J gene is TRBJ2-4, the V gene TRBV15; 7 nucleotides line up with TRBD1. There are 15 residues in the CDR3. With V trimmed by 1 base and J by 6 bases, 6 bases remained unmatched. Germline V lookup: CDR1 LNHNV, CDR2 YYDKDF (reference sequence). The CDR3: CATSRAGTATNIQYF. The CDR3 DNA reads as TGTGCCACCAGCAGAGCCGGGACAGCTACAAACATTCAGTACTTC.

This chain joins TRBV4-1 and TRBJ1-2; TRBD1 matches at 11 bases. Germline-derived CDR1 and CDR2 are MGHRA and YSYEKL. The CDR3 covers 16 residues. J gave up 3 bases and V 6 bases, and 9 bases lay outside the gene matches. CDR3 sequence (DNA): TGCGCCAGCAGAAGAATAGGGACAGGGGGTGACTATGGCTACACCTTC. This encodes CASRRIGTGGDYGYTF.

The chain links TRBV7-9 to TRBJ1-2, with 9 bases aligning to TRBD1. From germline, CDR1 is SEHNR and CDR2 FQNEAQ (reference sequence). The trim removed 5 bases at V and 6 bases at J, leaving 10 bases unmatched. This CDR3 has 15 residues. This CDR3 reads CASSPRTGENHGYTF. The DNA of the CDR3 is TGTGCCAGCAGCCCGAGGACAGGGGAGAATCATGGCTACACCTTC.

The chain couples TRBV5-1 to TRBJ2-2; no firm D call. The CDR3 has 16 amino acids. From germline, CDR1 is SGHRS and CDR2 YFSETQ. Trimming took off 1 base at V and 1 base at J, with 11 bases between the two ends. The chain's CDR3 is CASSLLLQRNTGELFF. In DNA form, the CDR3 reads TGCGCCAGCAGCTTGTTATTGCAGAGGAACACCGGGGAGCTGTTTTTT.

This chain joins TRBV4-1 and TRBJ1-5; D unclear. Germline V gives CDR1 MGHRA, CDR2 YSYEKL. There are 16 residues in the CDR3. V was pared by 1 base and J by 3 bases, with 13 bases between. CDR3 protein: CASSQGMGASNQPQHF. CDR3 in DNA: TGCGCCAGCAGCCAAGGGATGGGAGCCTCCAATCAGCCCCAGCATTTT.

The J gene is TRBJ1-4, the V gene TRBV9; no firm D call. Germline V CDR1 and CDR2: SGDLS, YYNGEE. The CDR3 length is 14 residues. Deletions cut 0 bases from V and 4 bases from J, with 7 bases between. The CDR3 nucleotides read TGTGCCAGCAGCGTAGACCCCTATAATGAAAAACTGTTTTTT. Amino acids: CASSVDPYNEKLFF.

The chain couples TRBV5-1 to TRBJ2-3, with D possibly TRBD2 on 6 matching bases. Trimming shortened V by 0 bases and J by 2 bases, and 19 bases separated the two germline ends. The V gene's germline CDR1 is SGHRS and CDR2 YFSETQ. This CDR3 region has 18 residues. As DNA, the CDR3 is TGCGCCAGCAGCTTGGATCCTCAGGGAGGCTGGAACACAGATACGCAGTATTTT. Translation: CASSLDPQGGWNTDTQYF.

This clone was seen more than once but under ten times. The chain is built from TRBV11-2 and TRBJ2-7; 8 bases match TRBD1. Trimming cost V 5 bases and J 6 bases; bases outside gene matches: 6. CDR1 is SGHAT, CDR2 FQNNGV, per germline. CDR3 length: 13 residues. The CDR3 sequence is CASSPSDRVEQYF. The CDR3 bases are TGTGCCAGCAGCCCTTCGGACAGGGTCGAGCAGTACTTC.

The V gene is TRBV5-1, the J gene TRBJ1-2; D might be TRBD1 (5 bases). Per the germline V gene, CDR1 is SGHRS and CDR2 is YFSETQ. The CDR3 is made up of 18 amino acids. Trimming removed 0 bases at V and 4 bases at J, with 22 bases between. The DNA of the CDR3 is TGCGCCAGCAGCTTGGGGGTGAACCAGGGAGTCGTTGGCTATGGCTACACCTTC. This sequence encodes CASSLGVNQGVVGYGYTF.

This chain uses TRBV7-8 with TRBJ1-2, with D perhaps matching TRBD1 (6 bases). The CDR3 has 18 amino acids. Germline V CDR1 and CDR2: SGHVS, FQNEAQ. V dropped 5 bases and J dropped 7 bases, with 29 bases sitting between them. The CDR3 spells CASSLRHLVLGGAGGYTF. CDR3 sequence (DNA): TGTGCCAGCAGCCTCCGACATCTCGTATTGGGGGGCGCCGGTGGCTACACCTTC.

This clone was detected only once. V is TRBV7-9 and J is TRBJ1-1; 8 nucleotides match TRBD1. The trim removed 6 bases at V and 4 bases at J, leaving 1 base unmatched. This CDR3 is built from 12 residues. Germline V gives CDR1 SEHNR, CDR2 FQNEAQ (reference sequence). The CDR3 protein is CASRQGATEAFF. CDR3 nucleotides: TGTGCCAGCAGGCAGGGGGCCACTGAAGCTTTCTTT.

This chain uses TRBV7-9 with TRBJ1-2; 10 bases line up with TRBD1. The CDR3 consists of 14 residues. The V segment lost 4 bases and the J segment 6 bases; nucleotides outside the gene matches: 5. Looked up from germline, CDR1 is SEHNR and CDR2 is FQNEAQ (reference sequence). CDR3 region: CASSYETGGDGYTF. The CDR3 DNA reads TGTGCCAGCAGCTATGAGACAGGGGGCGATGGCTACACCTTC.

V gene TRBV23-1 combines with J gene TRBJ2-2; maybe TRBD2 (5 bases). TRBV23-1 is an ORF, with its function uncertain. The V and J ends lost 0 bases and 5 bases respectively, with 7 bases between them. The CDR3 extends over 14 amino acids. CDR3 amino acids: CASSQSGGTGELFF. CDR3 DNA sequence: TGCGCCAGCAGTCAATCAGGCGGGACCGGGGAGCTGTTTTTT.

The V gene is TRBV19, the J gene TRBJ1-5, with 7 bases identical to TRBD1. After removal of 5 bases from V and 3 bases from J, the junction contained 4 bases not matched to a gene. The CDR3 runs 14 residues. Germline CDR1 and CDR2: LNHDA and SQIVND (reference sequence). The CDR3 spells CASSWDSANQPQHF. DNA of the CDR3: TGTGCCAGTAGTTGGGACAGCGCCAATCAGCCCCAGCATTTT.

This clone was picked up a small number of times. This chain connects TRBV11-3 to TRBJ2-5, with D possibly being TRBD1 (8 bases). CDR1 SGHNT and CDR2 YENEEA come from the germline V gene. There are 15 residues in the CDR3. The V gene lost 2 bases and the J gene lost 5 bases, with 15 bases spanning the gap. The CDR3 coding sequence is TGTGCCAGCAGCTTACGACAGGGGAGGGAGGAGACCCAGTACTTC. Translated, it gives CASSLRQGREETQYF.

This clone was seen only once. The chain couples TRBV7-9 to TRBJ2-2; no definite D call. CDR1 and CDR2 from the germline V gene are SEHNR and FQNEAQ (reference sequence). Trimming removed 4 bases from V and 2 bases from J, with 2 bases in between. This CDR3 has 12 amino acids. DNA of the CDR3: TGTGCCAGCAGCTATAACACCGGGGAGCTGTTTTTT. This translates into CASSYNTGELFF.

The V call is TRBV6-1, the J call TRBJ1-4; 9 nucleotides match TRBD1. Germline CDR1 is MNHNS and CDR2 is SASEGT. V was pared by 8 bases and J by 7 bases, with 8 bases of the junction left unmatched. The CDR3 has 14 amino acids. CDR3 in DNA: TGTGCCAGCGGCAGGACAGGGGAGGGTGAAAAACTGTTTTTT. It translates to CASGRTGEGEKLFF.

The chain has TRBV11-2 and TRBJ2-5; TRBD1 aligns across 8 bases. With the DNA end fitting TRBJ2-7 better, the J assignment may be wrong. Germline CDR1 reads SGHAT; CDR2 reads FQNNGV. CDR3 length equals 15 residues. The CDR3 DNA sequence: TGTGCCAGCAGCTTAGGGGGACAGGCCTCCTACGAGCAGTACTTC. As protein: CASSLGGQASYEQYF.

The chain employs TRBV2 and TRBJ1-1; possible D gene TRBD1, 6 bases. The CDR3 has 16 residues. The ends were cut back, 4 bases at V and 4 bases at J, with 19 bases in the middle. The germline CDR1 and CDR2 sequences are SNHLY and FYNNEI. This chain's CDR3 is CASSVQGMERGTEAFF. For the CDR3, the DNA is TGTGCCAGCAGTGTCCAGGGGATGGAGCGGGGCACTGAAGCTTTCTTT.